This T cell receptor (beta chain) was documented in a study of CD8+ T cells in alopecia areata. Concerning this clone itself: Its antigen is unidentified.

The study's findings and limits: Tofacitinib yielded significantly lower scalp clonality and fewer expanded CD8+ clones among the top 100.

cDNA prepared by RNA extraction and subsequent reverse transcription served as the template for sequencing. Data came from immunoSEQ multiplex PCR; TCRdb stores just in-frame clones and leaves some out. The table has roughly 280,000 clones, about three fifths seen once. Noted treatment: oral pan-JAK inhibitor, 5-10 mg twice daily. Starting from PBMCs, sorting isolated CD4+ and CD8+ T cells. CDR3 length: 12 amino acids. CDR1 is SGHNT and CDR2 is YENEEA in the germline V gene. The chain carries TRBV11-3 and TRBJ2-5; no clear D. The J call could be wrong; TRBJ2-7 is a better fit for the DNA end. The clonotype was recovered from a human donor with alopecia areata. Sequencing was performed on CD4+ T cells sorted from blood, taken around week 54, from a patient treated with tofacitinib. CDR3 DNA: TGTGCCAGCAGCTTAGATGGGATCGAGCAGTACTTC. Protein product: CASSLDGIEQYF.